The text below deals with one T cell receptor beta chain. Its matching antigen is unknown. The sample belongs to a study of Ad26.COV2.S vaccination and SARS-CoV-2 variants. Study outcomes and limitations: CD8+ and CD4+ T cells specific for spike reportedly responded with substantial breadth after vaccination. Analyses of TCR breadth and depth may have underestimated total T cell responses. Ad26.COV2.S recipients had broader spike-specific TCRs (P = 0.0014).

The CDR3 runs to 15 residues. V lost 3 bases, J lost 4 bases, and 15 bases lay in between. Germline lookup yields CDR1 SEHNR and CDR2 FQNEAQ (reference sequence). TCRdb's copy holds only in-frame clones and misses some; the assay was immunoSEQ multiplex PCR. The data contain about 350,000 clones, about 92% of them singletons. The chain couples TRBV7-9 to TRBJ1-1, with D perhaps matching TRBD1 (5 bases). Source: peripheral blood, taken after recovery from COVID-19. The clonotype comes from a human donor who had recovered from COVID-19. Here the CDR3 reads CASSFPSGGVTEAFF. CDR3 nucleotide sequence: TGTGCCAGCAGCTTTCCCAGTGGGGGAGTCACTGAAGCTTTCTTT.